These T cell receptor beta chains were read from a single sample in a study of blood T cell repertoires in COVID-19. Clones were sequenced by immunoSEQ multiplex PCR, and TCRdb holds only the in-frame ones, with some missing. The table records tens of thousands of clones, 70% to 80% of them present only once. The sample was peripheral blood. These receptors originate from a man between 65 and 85 years old with active or convalescent COVID-19. CDR3s include the opening cysteine and the closing phenylalanine or tryptophan. D genes are given only for firm matches. The size of a clone is reported for some rows only, either as once, few or many, or as a class for expanded clones.

V gene,D gene,J gene,clone size,CDR3 protein,CDR3 DNA
TRBV28,.,TRBJ1-2,.,CASSRQQTYGYTF,TGTGCCAGCAGTCGACAGCAGACCTATGGCTACACCTTC
TRBV5-1,TRBD2,TRBJ2-3,.,CASSLDSGGHTDTQYF,TGCGCCAGCAGCTTGGATAGCGGGGGGCACACAGATACGCAGTATTTT
TRBV27,.,TRBJ1-3,.,CASSLVGGTGNTIYF,TGTGCCAGCAGTTTAGTGGGGGGAACTGGAAACACCATATATTTT
TRBV7-2,TRBD2,TRBJ2-3,.,CASSLAAGSGDTQYF,TGTGCCAGCAGCTTAGCAGCGGGGTCCGGCGATACGCAGTATTTT
TRBV30,.,TRBJ2-1,.,CAWSFGGGSNEQFF,TGTGCCTGGAGTTTCGGGGGAGGATCCAATGAGCAGTTCTTC
TRBV11-3,.,TRBJ1-1,.,CASSSYSNTEAFF,TGTGCCAGCAGCTCCTATTCGAACACTGAAGCTTTCTTT
TRBV19,.,TRBJ2-5,.,CASTLRGGVLQETQYF,TGTGCCAGTACTCTACGCGGAGGGGTATTACAAGAGACCCAGTACTTC
TRBV5-1,.,TRBJ2-6,.,CARWGDSDSGANVLTF,TGCGCCAGATGGGGGGACAGTGACTCTGGGGCCAACGTCCTGACTTTC
TRBV7-9,.,TRBJ2-3,.,CASSRTGGGTDTQYF,TGTGCCAGCAGCCGCACCGGTGGAGGCACAGATACGCAGTATTTT
TRBV28,.,TRBJ1-2,.,CASSGGGYVYGYTF,TGTGCCAGCAGTGGGGGGGGCTATGTCTATGGCTACACCTTC
TRBV29-1,.,TRBJ2-5,once,CSARRGGQETQYF,TGCAGCGCCCGAAGAGGAGGCCAAGAGACCCAGTACTTC
TRBV5-1,.,TRBJ2-3,.,CASSFASSRMDTQYF,TGCGCCAGCAGCTTCGCCTCCTCTAGAATGGATACGCAGTATTTT
TRBV5-1,.,TRBJ2-7,.,CASSLDSPPSYEQYF,TGCGCCAGCAGCTTGGACAGTCCCCCCTCATACGAGCAGTACTTC
TRBV6-6,TRBD1,TRBJ1-2,.,CASSLDRANYGYTF,TGTGCCAGCAGTTTGGACAGGGCTAACTATGGCTACACCTTC
TRBV5-1,TRBD1,TRBJ1-2,.,CASSLGQGWGYTF,TGCGCCAGCAGCTTGGGACAGGGATGGGGCTACACCTTC
TRBV11-2,.,TRBJ2-6,.,CASSLRFAGANVLTF,TGTGCCAGCAGCCTCCGGTTCGCTGGGGCCAACGTCCTGACTTTC
TRBV6-5,.,TRBJ1-1,.,CASRPGDTEAFF,TGTGCCAGTCGTCCGGGGGACACTGAAGCTTTCTTT
TRBV5-1,TRBD1,TRBJ1-4,.,CASSPGTGVGKLFF,TGCGCCAGCAGCCCTGGGACAGGGGTCGGAAAACTGTTTTTT
TRBV7-6,TRBD2,TRBJ2-3,medium-sized,CASSLETSGTDTQYF,TGTGCCAGCAGCTTAGAGACTAGCGGCACAGATACGCAGTATTTT
TRBV3-1/TRBV3-2,.,TRBJ2-5,.,CASRGAGETQYF,TGTGCCAGCAGAGGCGCAGGGGAGACCCAGTACTTC
TRBV5-1,.,TRBJ1-2,.,CASAPWASEDNGYTF,TGCGCCAGCGCTCCGTGGGCGTCAGAGGACAATGGCTACACCTTC
TRBV30,.,TRBJ1-2,few,CAWSDSTGGYTF,TGTGCCTGGAGTGACAGTACCGGCGGCTACACCTTC
TRBV5-4,.,TRBJ1-6,.,CASSRVNSPLHF,TGTGCCAGCAGCCGGGTTAATTCACCCCTCCACTTT
TRBV10-2,TRBD2,TRBJ2-7,.,CASSESGGHSYEQYF,TGCGCCAGCAGTGAAAGCGGGGGCCACTCCTACGAGCAGTACTTC
TRBV7-3,.,TRBJ2-3,.,CASSPQEMRGGGTDTQYF,TGTGCCAGCAGCCCCCAGGAGATGAGAGGGGGGGGTACAGATACGCAGTATTTT
TRBV5-4,.,TRBJ2-1,.,CASSRGDIYNEQFF,TGTGCCAGCAGCCGCGGAGATATTTACAATGAGCAGTTCTTC
TRBV29-1,.,TRBJ1-1,.,CSVQGHLQREAFF,TGCAGCGTTCAGGGACACCTACAACGGGAAGCTTTCTTT
TRBV6-1,.,TRBJ1-2,.,CASSEVSRGTSGYTF,TGTGCCAGCAGTGAAGTTAGTCGAGGGACTAGTGGCTACACCTTC
TRBV5-1,TRBD1,TRBJ2-7,.,CASSQQGAPTYEQYF,TGCGCCAGCAGCCAACAGGGGGCCCCCACCTACGAGCAGTACTTC
TRBV11-2,.,TRBJ2-7,.,CASSLLSSYEQYF,TGTGCCAGCAGCTTATTGAGCTCCTACGAGCAGTACTTC
TRBV6-5,.,TRBJ1-2,once,CASSKTGGVYYGYTF,TGTGCCAGCAGTAAAACCGGGGGGGTTTACTATGGCTACACCTTC
TRBV9,.,TRBJ1-5,.,CASSVDYRSGEPQHF,TGTGCCAGCAGCGTAGATTACCGGTCGGGGGAGCCCCAGCATTTT
TRBV14,.,TRBJ2-1,.,CASSRLLPPSEQFF,TGTGCCAGCAGCCGACTTCTCCCACCGAGTGAGCAGTTCTTC
TRBV2,.,TRBJ2-3,once,CASSENGVGITDTQYF,TGTGCCAGCAGTGAGAACGGGGTTGGGATAACAGATACGCAGTATTTT
TRBV6-5,.,TRBJ1-2,.,CASQPGDFFYGYTF,TGTGCCAGCCAACCAGGGGATTTTTTCTATGGCTACACCTTC
TRBV7-8,TRBD2,TRBJ2-1,once,CASSFGVGGEQFF,TGTGCCAGCAGCTTTGGTGTGGGAGGGGAGCAGTTCTTC
TRBV7-2,.,TRBJ2-4,.,CASSLGRQSRIQYF,TGTGCCAGCAGCCTCGGGAGACAATCAAGGATTCAGTACTTC
TRBV12-5,.,TRBJ2-1,.,CASGFGAPREQFF,TGTGCTAGTGGTTTTGGGGCCCCCCGAGAGCAGTTCTTC
TRBV5-4,.,TRBJ2-2,few,CASSSSRAGELFF,TGTGCCAGCAGCAGCTCCAGGGCCGGGGAGCTGTTTTTT
TRBV2,TRBD1,TRBJ1-5,once,CASSELRGQGQPQHF,TGTGCCAGCAGTGAATTACGGGGACAGGGGCAGCCCCAGCATTTT
TRBV19,.,TRBJ1-6,.,CASSILLGVASPLHF,TGTGCCAGTAGTATTTTATTAGGGGTCGCTTCACCCCTCCACTTT
TRBV5-1,.,TRBJ1-2,.,CASSTHGGPYGYTF,TGCGCCAGCAGCACACACGGGGGTCCTTATGGCTACACCTTC
TRBV19,.,TRBJ2-1,.,CASSKQGPYNEQFF,TGTGCCAGTAGTAAGCAGGGGCCGTACAATGAGCAGTTCTTC
TRBV7-3,.,TRBJ1-5,.,CAARVWQPQHF,TGTGCCGCCAGGGTTTGGCAGCCCCAGCATTTT
TRBV11-3,TRBD2,TRBJ2-5,.,CASSSSGGAEETQYF,TGTGCCAGCAGCTCCAGCGGGGGGGCAGAGGAGACCCAGTACTTC
TRBV10-3,TRBD1,TRBJ2-2,.,CAISAQTGETGELFF,TGTGCCATCAGCGCCCAGACAGGGGAAACCGGGGAGCTGTTTTTT